The T cell receptor (beta chain) under discussion was sequenced for a study of blood T cell repertoires in COVID-19. Whole-study context: The origin of the acute and convalescent COVID-19 samples was the United States, Italy and Spain.

Original processing notes: Estimates of nucleated cell counts were drawn from the amplification of reference gene primers. The data were produced by immunoSEQ multiplex PCR, yet TCRdb's version contains in-frame clones alone and is incomplete. That table supplies the V and J calls and clone size; D and trimming were determined from the DNA. The table records more than 200,000 clones, approximately 82% of them present only once. Sequencing was done on a sample of peripheral blood. This clonotype originated in a man between 40 and 49 years old with active or convalescent COVID-19.

The CDR3 loop is CASSPDPGAGELFF. The DNA of the CDR3 is TGTGCCAGCAGCCCAGATCCGGGGGCCGGGGAGCTGTTTTTT. The chain couples TRBV7-2 to TRBJ2-2, with a possible D match to TRBD2 (6 bases). The CDR3 runs 14 residues. CDR1 SGHTA and CDR2 FQGNSA come from the germline V gene. V gave up 5 bases and J gave up 6 bases, with 13 bases separating them.